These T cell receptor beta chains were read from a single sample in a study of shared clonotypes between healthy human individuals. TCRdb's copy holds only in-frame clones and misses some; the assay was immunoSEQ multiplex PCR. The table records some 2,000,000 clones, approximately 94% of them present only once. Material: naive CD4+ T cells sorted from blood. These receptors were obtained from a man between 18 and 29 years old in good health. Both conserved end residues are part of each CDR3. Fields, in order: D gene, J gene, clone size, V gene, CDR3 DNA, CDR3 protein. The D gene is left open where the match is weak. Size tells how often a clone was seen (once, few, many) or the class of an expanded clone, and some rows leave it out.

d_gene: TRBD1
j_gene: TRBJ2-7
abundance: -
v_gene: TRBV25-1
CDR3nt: TGTGCCAGCAGTGAGCCCGGGACAGGGATCCACGAGCAGTACTTC
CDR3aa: CASSEPGTGIHEQYF

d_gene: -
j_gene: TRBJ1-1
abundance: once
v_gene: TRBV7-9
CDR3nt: TGTGCCAGCAGCTCTCACAAGGGGAACACTGAAGCTTTCTTT
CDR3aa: CASSSHKGNTEAFF

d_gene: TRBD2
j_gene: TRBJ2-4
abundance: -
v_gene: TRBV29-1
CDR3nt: TGCAGCGTTGAAGAAACGCGGACTAGCGGGAGAAACATTCAGTACTTC
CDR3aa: CSVEETRTSGRNIQYF

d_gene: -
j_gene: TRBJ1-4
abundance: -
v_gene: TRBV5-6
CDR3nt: TGTGCCAGCAGCTTGGACTTTGGAAAGGAAAAACTGTTTTTT
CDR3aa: CASSLDFGKEKLFF

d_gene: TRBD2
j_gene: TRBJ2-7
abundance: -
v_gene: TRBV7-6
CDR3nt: TGTGCCAGCAGCTTAGATTGGCGGGAGTCGGTTTTCTACGAGCAGTACTTC
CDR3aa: CASSLDWRESVFYEQYF

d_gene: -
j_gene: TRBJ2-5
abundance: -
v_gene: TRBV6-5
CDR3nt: TGTGCCAGCGGGACGGGGAGACTCAAGATGGAGACCCAGTACTTC
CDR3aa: CASGTGRLKMETQYF

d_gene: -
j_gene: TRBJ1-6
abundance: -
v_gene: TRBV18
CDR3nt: TGTGCCAGCACCGGACAGTTAAATTCACCCCTCCACTTT
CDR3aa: CASTGQLNSPLHF

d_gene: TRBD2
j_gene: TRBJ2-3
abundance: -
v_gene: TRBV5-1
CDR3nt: TGCGCCAGCAGCTGGGGGACTAGCAAAAGCACAGATACGCAGTATTTT
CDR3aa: CASSWGTSKSTDTQYF

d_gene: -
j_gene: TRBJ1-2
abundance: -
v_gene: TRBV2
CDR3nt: TGTGCCAGCAGTGACCGGGACAAACCTAACTATGGCTACACCTTC
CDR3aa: CASSDRDKPNYGYTF

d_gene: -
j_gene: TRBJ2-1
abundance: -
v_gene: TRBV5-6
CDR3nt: TGTGCCAGCGGCGGACACAGCCTCTACTCCTACAATGAGCAGTTCTTC
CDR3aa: CASGGHSLYSYNEQFF

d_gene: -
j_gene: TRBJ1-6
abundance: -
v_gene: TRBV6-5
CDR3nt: TGTGCCAGCAGTTACTCGCCAGGGGAATCACCCCTCCACTTT
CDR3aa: CASSYSPGESPLHF

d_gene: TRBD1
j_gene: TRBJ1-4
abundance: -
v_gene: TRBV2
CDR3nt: TGTGCCAGCAGTAGGACAGGGCTTCCAACTAATGAAAAACTGTTTTTT
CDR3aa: CASSRTGLPTNEKLFF

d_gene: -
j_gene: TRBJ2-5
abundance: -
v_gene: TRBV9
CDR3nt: TGTGCCAGCAGCGTTACAGGACAAGAGACCCAGTACTTC
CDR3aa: CASSVTGQETQYF

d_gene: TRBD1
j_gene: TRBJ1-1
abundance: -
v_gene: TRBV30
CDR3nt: TGTGCCTGGGACAGGGCGGCGGGTGAAGCTTTCTTT
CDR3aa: CAWDRAAGEAFF

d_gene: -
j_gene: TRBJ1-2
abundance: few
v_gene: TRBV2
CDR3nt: TGTGCCAGCAGTCGGACCAACTATGGCTACACCTTC
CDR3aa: CASSRTNYGYTF

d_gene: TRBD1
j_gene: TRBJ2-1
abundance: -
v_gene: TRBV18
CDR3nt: TGTGCCAGCTCAGGGGAAAGGGACAGGGGCTCCCCACGGAATGAGCAGTTCTTC
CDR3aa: CASSGERDRGSPRNEQFF

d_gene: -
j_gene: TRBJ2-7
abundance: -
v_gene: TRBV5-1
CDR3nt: TGCGCCAGCAGATTAGACAGTTCCTACTCCTACGAGCAGTACTTC
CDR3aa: CASRLDSSYSYEQYF

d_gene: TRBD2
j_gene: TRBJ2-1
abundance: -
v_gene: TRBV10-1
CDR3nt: TGCGCCAGCAGTGAAGGGGTAGCGGGGGGGAATGAGCAGTTCTTC
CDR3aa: CASSEGVAGGNEQFF

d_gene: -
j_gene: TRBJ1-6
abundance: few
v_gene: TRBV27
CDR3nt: TGTGCCAGCAGTTTGCTACCCCTGGGCAGAGATTCACCCCTCCACTTT
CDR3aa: CASSLLPLGRDSPLHF

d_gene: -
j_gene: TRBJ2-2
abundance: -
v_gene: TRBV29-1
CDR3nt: TGCAGCGTCGCCGACGGTAGGAACACCGGGGAGCTGTTTTTT
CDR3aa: CSVADGRNTGELFF

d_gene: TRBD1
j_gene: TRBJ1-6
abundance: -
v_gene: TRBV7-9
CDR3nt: TGTGCCAGCAGCTTGGCAGGGGGCTATAATTCACCCCTCCACTTT
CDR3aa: CASSLAGGYNSPLHF

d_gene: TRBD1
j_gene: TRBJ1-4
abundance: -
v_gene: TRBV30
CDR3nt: TGTGCCTGGAACCTACAGGGGGCGAGGGAAAAACTGTTTTTT
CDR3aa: CAWNLQGAREKLFF

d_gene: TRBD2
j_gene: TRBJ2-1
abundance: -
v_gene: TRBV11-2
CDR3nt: TGTGCCAGCAGCTTAGATGATTGGCCAGCGGGGAGGCAATTGGTCTTC
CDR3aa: CASSLDDWPAGRQLVF

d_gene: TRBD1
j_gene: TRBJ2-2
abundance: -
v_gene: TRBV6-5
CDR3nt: TGTGCCAGCAGTTACACGACAGGGTTCAACACCGGGGAGCTGTTTTTT
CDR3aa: CASSYTTGFNTGELFF

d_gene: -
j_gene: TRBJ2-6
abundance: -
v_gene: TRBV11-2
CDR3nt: TGTGCCAGCCAATCCCCCGCTGGGGCCAACGTCCTGACTTTC
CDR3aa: CASQSPAGANVLTF

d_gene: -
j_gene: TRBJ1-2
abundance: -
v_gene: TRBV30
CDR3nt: TGTGCCTGGAGCCTTAGAGGGTTAACTTCGTCCTCCAGCTATGGCTACACCTTC
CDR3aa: CAWSLRGLTSSSSYGYTF

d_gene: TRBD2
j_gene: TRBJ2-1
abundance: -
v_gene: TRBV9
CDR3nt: TGTGCCAGCTCCGGGACTAGAGACAATGAGCAGTTCTTC
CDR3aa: CASSGTRDNEQFF

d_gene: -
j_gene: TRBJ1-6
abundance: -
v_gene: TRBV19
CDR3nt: TGTGCCAGTAGTACCGGAGCCTATTCACCCCTCCACTTT
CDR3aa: CASSTGAYSPLHF

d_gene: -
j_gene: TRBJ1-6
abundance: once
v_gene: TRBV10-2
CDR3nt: TGCGCCAGCCTGCGGCAGTATAATTCACCCCTCCACTTT
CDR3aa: CASLRQYNSPLHF

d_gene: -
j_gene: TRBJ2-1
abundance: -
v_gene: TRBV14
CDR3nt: TGTGCCAGCAGCCAGGGCTCTCCCTACAATGAGCAGTTCTTC
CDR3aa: CASSQGSPYNEQFF

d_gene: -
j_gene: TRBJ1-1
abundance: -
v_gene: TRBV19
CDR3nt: TGTGCCAGTAGTCTCCGGACAGAGATGAACACTGAAGCTTTCTTT
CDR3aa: CASSLRTEMNTEAFF

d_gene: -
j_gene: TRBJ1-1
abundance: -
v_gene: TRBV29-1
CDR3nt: TGCAGCGTTGAATTCAGATTAATGAACACTGAAGCTTTCTTT
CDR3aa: CSVEFRLMNTEAFF

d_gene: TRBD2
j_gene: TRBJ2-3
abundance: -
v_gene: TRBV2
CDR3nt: TGTGCCAGCAGCCCAGGACTAGCGCCTAGCACAGATACGCAGTATTTT
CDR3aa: CASSPGLAPSTDTQYF

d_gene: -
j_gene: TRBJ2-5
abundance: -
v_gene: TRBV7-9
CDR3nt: TGTGCCAGCAGCTTCCCCGATAAAGAGACCCAGTACTTC
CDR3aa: CASSFPDKETQYF

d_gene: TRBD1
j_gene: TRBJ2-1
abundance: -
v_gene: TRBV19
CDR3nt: TGTGCCAGTAGTATCGGACAGGGGGGAAACAATGAGCAGTTCTTC
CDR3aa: CASSIGQGGNNEQFF

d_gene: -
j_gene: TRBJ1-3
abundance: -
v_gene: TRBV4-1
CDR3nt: TGCGCCAGCAGCCGGGGTTCTGGCTCTGGAAACACCATATATTTT
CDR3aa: CASSRGSGSGNTIYF

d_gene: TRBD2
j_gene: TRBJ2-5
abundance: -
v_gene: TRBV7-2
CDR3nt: TGTGCCAGCACCCAGGGACTAGCGGGAGGTCAAGAGACCCAGTACTTC
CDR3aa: CASTQGLAGGQETQYF

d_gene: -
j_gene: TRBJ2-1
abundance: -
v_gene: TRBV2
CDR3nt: TGTGCCAGCAAAAAGGGGGGGAACTACAATGAGCAGTTCTTC
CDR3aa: CASKKGGNYNEQFF

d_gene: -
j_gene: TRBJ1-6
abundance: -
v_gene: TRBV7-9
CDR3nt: TGTGCCAGCAGCTTAGGGCGTTCACCCCTCCACTTT
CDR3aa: CASSLGRSPLHF

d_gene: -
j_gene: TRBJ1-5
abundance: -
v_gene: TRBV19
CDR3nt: TGTGCCAGTAGTATAGACCAACCGGGCAATCAGCCCCAGCATTTT
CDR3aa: CASSIDQPGNQPQHF

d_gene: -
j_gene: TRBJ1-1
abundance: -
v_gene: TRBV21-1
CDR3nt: TGTGCCAGCAGCAAAGTCGGCCCAGGGGGCGCCGACACTGAAGCTTTCTTT
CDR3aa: CASSKVGPGGADTEAFF

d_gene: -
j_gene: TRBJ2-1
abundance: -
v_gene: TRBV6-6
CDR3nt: TGTGCCAGCAGTTACATTAGCAATGAGCAGTTCTTC
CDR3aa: CASSYISNEQFF

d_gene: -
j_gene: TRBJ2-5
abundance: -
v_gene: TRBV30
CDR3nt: TGTGCCTGGACCGAATTGGGGGGTTCGACCCAGTACTTC
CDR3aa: CAWTELGGSTQYF

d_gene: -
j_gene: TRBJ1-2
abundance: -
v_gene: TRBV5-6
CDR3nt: TGTGCCAGCACCCCGCCAGGGCGCTATGGCTACACCTTC
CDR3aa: CASTPPGRYGYTF

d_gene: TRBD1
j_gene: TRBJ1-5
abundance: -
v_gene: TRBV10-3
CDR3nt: TGTGCCATCAGTGTGACAGGGAAGTTCGATCAGCCCCAGCATTTT
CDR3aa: CAISVTGKFDQPQHF

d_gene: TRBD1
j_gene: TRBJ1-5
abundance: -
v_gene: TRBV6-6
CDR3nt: TGTGCCAGCAGGGCGAGGACAGGCCCCAATCAGCCCCAGCATTTT
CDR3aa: CASRARTGPNQPQHF

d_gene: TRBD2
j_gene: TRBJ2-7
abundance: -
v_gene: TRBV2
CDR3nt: TGTGCCTCCCCTCCCGGGACGCCTGGCGGGGGCGAGCAGTACTTC
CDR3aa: CASPPGTPGGGEQYF

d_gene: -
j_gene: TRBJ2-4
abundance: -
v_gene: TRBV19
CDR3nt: TGTGCCAGTAGTTCTTGGACAGCCGGCGTAGCCAAAAACATTCAGTACTTC
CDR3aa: CASSSWTAGVAKNIQYF

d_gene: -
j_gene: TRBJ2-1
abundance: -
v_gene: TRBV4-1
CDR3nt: TGCGCCAGCAGCCATGAGGGGGACCCGGTCTTTAATGAGCAGTTCTTC
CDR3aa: CASSHEGDPVFNEQFF

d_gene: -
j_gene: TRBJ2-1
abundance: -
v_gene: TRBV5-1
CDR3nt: TGCGCCAGCAGCTTATTAACAGGGACCGGTACCTTCTCCTACAATGAGCAGTTCTTC
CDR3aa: CASSLLTGTGTFSYNEQFF

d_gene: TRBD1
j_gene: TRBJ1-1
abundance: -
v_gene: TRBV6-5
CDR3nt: TGTGCCAGCAGTAAGACAGGGTTGAACACTGAAGCTTTCTTT
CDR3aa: CASSKTGLNTEAFF

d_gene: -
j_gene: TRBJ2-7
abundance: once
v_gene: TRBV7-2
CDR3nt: TGTGCCAGCAGCCGGACGGCCTCCTACGAGCAGTACTTC
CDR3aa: CASSRTASYEQYF